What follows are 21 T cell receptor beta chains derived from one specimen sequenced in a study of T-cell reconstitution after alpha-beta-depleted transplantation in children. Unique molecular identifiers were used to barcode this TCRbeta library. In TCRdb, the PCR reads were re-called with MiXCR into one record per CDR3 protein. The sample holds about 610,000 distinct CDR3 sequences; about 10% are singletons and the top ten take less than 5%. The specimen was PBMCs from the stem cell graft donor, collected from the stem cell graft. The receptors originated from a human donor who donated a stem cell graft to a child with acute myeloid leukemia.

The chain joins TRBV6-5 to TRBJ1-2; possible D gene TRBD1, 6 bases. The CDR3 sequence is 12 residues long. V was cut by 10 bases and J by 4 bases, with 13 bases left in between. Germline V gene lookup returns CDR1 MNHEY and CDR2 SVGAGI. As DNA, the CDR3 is TGTGCCACTATACAGGGCTCCTATGGCTACACCTTC. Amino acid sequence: CATIQGSYGYTF.

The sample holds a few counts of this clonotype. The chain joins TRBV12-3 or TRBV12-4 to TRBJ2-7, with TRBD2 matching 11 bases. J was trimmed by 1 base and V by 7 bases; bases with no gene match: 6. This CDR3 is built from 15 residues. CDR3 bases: TGTGCCAGCAAATTAGCGGGAGGGGGGTCCTACGAGCAGTACTTC. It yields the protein CASKLAGGGSYEQYF.

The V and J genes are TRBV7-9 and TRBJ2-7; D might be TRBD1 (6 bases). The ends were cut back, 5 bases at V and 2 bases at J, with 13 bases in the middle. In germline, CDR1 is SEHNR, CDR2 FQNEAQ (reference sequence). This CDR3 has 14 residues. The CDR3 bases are TGTGCCAGCAGCATGACAGGCCCCACCTACGAGCAGTACTTC. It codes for CASSMTGPTYEQYF.

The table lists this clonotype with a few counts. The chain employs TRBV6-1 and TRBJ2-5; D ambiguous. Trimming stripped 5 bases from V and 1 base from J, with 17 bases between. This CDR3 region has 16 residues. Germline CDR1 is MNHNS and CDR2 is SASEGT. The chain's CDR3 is CASSTSGRTFQETQYF. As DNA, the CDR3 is TGTGCCAGCAGTACATCTGGGCGGACCTTCCAAGAGACCCAGTACTTC.

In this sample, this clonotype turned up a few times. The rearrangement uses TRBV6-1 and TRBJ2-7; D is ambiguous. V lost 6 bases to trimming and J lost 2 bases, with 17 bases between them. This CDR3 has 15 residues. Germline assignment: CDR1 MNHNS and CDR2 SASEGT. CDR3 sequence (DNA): TGTGCCAGCAGCTCGCGCAAGGGTGGGACCTACGAGCAGTACTTC. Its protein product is CASSSRKGGTYEQYF.

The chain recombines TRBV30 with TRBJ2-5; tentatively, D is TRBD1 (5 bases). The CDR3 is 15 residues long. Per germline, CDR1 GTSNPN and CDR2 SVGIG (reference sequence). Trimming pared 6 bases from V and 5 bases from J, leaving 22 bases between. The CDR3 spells CACTPGHTYRETQYF. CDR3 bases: TGTGCCTGCACCCCTGGACACACCTACCGGGAGACCCAGTACTTC.

The CDR3 loop is CASSYSGGKSTDTQYF. The CDR3 DNA reads as TGTGCCAGCAGTTACTCAGGGGGCAAAAGCACAGATACGCAGTATTTT. The rearrangement links TRBV6-5 to TRBJ2-3; 7 bases map to TRBD1. The CDR3 consists of 16 residues. Germline V CDR1 and CDR2: MNHEY, SVGAGI. The J segment lost 0 bases and the V segment lost 0 bases, leaving 3 bases of the junction unmatched.

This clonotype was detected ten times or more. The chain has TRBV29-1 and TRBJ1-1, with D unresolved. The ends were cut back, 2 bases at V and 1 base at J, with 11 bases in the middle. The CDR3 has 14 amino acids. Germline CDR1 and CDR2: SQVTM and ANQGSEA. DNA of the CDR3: TGCAGCGTTGAAAAAGGGTCTAGGAACACTGAAGCTTTCTTT. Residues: CSVEKGSRNTEAFF.

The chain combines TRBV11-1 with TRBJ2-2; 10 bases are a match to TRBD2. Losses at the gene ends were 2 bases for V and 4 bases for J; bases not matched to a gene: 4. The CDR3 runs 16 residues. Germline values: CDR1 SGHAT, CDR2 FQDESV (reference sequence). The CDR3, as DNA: TGTGCCAGCAGCTTATCATTAGCGGGAGGCACCGGGGAGCTGTTTTTT. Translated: CASSLSLAGGTGELFF.

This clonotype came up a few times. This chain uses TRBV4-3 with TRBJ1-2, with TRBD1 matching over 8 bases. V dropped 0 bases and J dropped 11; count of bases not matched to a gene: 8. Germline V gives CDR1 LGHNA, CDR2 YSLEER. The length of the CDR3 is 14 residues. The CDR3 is CASSQDPAGGPYTF. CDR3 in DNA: TGCGCCAGCAGCCAAGATCCCGCAGGGGGCCCGTACACCTTC.

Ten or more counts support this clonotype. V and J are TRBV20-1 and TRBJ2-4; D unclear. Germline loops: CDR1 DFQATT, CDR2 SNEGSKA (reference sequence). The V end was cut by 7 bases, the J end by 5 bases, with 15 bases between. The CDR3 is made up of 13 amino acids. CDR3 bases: TGCAGTGAGTCTGTGCCTGCCCAAAACATTCAGTACTTC. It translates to CSESVPAQNIQYF.

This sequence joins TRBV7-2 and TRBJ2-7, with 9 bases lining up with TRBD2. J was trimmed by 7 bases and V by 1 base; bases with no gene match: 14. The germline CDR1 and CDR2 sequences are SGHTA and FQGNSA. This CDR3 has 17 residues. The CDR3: CASSLVASGAGKGEQYF. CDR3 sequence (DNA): TGTGCCAGCAGCTTAGTAGCTAGCGGGGCCGGGAAGGGGGAGCAGTACTTC. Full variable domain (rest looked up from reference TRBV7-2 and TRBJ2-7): GAGVSQSPSNKVTEKGKDVELRCDPISGHTALYWYRQSLGQGLEFLIYFQGNSAPDKSGLPSDRFSAERTGGSVSTLTIQRTQQEDSAVYLCASSLVASGAGKGEQYFGPGTRLTVT.

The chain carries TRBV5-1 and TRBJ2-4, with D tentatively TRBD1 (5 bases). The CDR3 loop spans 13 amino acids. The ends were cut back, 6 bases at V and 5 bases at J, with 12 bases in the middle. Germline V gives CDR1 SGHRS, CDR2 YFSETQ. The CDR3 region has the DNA TGCGCCAGCAAGTGGCAGGGTGAAAACATTCAGTACTTC. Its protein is CASKWQGENIQYF.

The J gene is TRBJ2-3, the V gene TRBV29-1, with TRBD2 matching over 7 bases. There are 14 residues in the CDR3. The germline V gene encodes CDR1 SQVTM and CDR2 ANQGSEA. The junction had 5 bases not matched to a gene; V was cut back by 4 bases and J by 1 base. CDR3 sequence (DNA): TGCAGCGTTGGGGAAACTAGCGGCACAGATACGCAGTATTTT. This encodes CSVGETSGTDTQYF.

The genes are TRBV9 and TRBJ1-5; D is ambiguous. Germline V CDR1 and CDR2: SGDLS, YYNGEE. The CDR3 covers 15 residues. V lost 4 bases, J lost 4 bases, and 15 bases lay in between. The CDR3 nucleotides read TGTGCCAGCAGCCCTGGAGGTTTTCTTAATCAGCCCCAGCATTTT. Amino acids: CASSPGGFLNQPQHF.

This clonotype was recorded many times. The DNA for the CDR3 is TGTGCCACCAGTGACCCAGGGGGCGCGAAAGATACGCAGTATTTT. This encodes CATSDPGGAKDTQYF. J is TRBJ2-3 and V is TRBV24-1, with 8 bases lining up with TRBD1. The CDR3 length is 15 residues. Germline lookup yields CDR1 KGHDR and CDR2 SFDVKD. V shed 4 bases, J shed 5 bases, and the junction held 7 bases outside the gene matches.

Here the CDR3 DNA reads TGCAGCGGCCACGAGACTAAGACAGATACGCAGTATTTT. Encoded protein: CSGHETKTDTQYF. V usage is TRBV29-1 and J usage is TRBJ2-3, with D perhaps TRBD2 (5 bases). V shed 7 bases and J shed 3 bases, with 14 bases lying between them. CDR3 size: 13 residues. Germline V gives CDR1 SQVTM, CDR2 ANQGSEA.

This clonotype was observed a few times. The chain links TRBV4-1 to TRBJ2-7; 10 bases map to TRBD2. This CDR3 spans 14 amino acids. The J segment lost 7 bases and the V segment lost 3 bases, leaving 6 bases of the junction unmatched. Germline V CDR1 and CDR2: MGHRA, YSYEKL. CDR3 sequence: CASSQSGRVGEQYF. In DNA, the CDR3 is TGCGCCAGCAGCCAGAGCGGGAGGGTAGGGGAGCAGTACTTC.

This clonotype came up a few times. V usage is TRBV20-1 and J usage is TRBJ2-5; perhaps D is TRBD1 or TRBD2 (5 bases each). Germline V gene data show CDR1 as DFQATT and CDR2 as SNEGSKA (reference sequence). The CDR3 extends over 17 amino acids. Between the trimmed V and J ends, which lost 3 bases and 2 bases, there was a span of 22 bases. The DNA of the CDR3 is TGCAGTGCTAGTCAAACCCGACTCGGGACCCCTCAAGAGACCCAGTACTTC. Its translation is CSASQTRLGTPQETQYF.

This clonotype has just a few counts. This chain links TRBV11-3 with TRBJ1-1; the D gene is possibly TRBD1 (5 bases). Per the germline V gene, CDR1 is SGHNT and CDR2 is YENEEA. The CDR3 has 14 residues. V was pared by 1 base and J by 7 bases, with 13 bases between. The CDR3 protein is CASSLGAAGHEAFF. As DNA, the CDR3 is TGTGCCAGCAGCTTAGGGGCGGCAGGGCATGAAGCTTTCTTT.

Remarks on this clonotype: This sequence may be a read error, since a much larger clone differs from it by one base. CDR3 sequence (DNA): TGTGCCAACAGCATCCGACAGGGGCGAGAAGAAAAACTGTTTTTT. Its protein is CANSIRQGREEKLFF. This chain links TRBV6-2 or TRBV6-3 with TRBJ1-4; 8 bases align to TRBD1. The V gene end was trimmed by 10 bases and the J gene end by 8 bases; junction bases not matched to a gene: 15. The germline V gene encodes CDR1 MNHEY and CDR2 SVGEGT. The CDR3 spans 15 residues.